This T cell receptor beta chain stems from a study of graft-versus-host responses after intestinal transplantation. Across the study: Tacrolimus and steroids were given for around 3 years to all recipients after anti-thymocyte globulin induction.

With regard to this clone: Its target is unknown.

Assay used: immunoSEQ multiplex PCR; TCRdb lists only in-frame clones, some missing. Here the sample spans more than 80,000 clones, around 90% being singletons. This CDR3 has 13 amino acids. V lost 1 base, J lost 3 bases, and 4 bases lay in between. Germline lookup yields CDR1 LNHNV and CDR2 YYDKDF (reference sequence). Study observations and caveats: Recipient-marrow GvH clones were detected, some having first appeared in ileum or blood. Patients who carried graft-donor T cell macrochimerism also had high graft-versus-host to host-versus-graft clonal ratios in their allografts.

The sample was unstimulated CD4+ T cells sorted from spleen or lymph node cells, taken before intestinal transplant. The chain combines TRBV15 with TRBJ1-5, with no clear D. The sequence was collected from a human donor who received an intestinal transplant. CDR3 DNA: TGTGCCACCAGCAGAGGGGCCAATCAGCCCCAGCATTTT. Protein product: CATSRGANQPQHF. Full variable domain (outside the CDR3, taken from reference TRBV15 and TRBJ1-5): DAMVIQNPRYQVTQFGKPVTLSCSQTLNHNVMYWYQQKSSQAPKLLFHYYDKDFNNEADTPDNFQSRRPNTSFCFLDIRSPGLGDTAMYLCATSRGANQPQHFGDGTRLSIL.